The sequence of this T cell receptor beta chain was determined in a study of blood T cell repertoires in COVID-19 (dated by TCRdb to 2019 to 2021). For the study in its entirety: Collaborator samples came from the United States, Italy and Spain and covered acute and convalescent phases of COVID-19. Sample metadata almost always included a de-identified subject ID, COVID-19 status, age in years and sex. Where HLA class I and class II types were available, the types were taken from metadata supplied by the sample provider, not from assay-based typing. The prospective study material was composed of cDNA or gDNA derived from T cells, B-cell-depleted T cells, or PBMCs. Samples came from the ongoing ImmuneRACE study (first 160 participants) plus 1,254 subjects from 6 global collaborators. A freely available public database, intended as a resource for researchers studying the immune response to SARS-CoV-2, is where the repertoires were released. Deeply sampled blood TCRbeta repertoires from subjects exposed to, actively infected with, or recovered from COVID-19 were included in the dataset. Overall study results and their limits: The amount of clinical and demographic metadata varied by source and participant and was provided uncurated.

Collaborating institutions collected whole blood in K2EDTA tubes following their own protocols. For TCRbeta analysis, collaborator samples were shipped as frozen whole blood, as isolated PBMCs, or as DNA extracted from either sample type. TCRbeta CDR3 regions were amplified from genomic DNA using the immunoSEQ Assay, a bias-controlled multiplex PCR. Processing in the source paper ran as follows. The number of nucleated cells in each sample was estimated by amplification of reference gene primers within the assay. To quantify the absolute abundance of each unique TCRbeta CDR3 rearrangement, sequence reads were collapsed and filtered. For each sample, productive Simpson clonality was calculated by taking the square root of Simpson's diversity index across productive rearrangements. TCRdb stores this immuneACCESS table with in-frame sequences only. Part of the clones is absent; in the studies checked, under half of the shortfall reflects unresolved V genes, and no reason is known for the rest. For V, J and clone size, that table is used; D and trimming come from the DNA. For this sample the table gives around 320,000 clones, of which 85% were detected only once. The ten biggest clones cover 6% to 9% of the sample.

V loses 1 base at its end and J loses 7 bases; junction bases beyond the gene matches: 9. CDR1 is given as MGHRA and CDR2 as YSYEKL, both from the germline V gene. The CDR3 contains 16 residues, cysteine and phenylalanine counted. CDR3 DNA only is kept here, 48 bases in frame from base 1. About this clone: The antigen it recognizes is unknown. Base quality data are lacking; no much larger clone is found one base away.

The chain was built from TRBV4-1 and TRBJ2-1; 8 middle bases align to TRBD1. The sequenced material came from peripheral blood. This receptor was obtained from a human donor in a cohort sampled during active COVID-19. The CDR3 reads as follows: CASSQVVRGQGNEQFF. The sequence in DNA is TGCGCCAGCAGCCAAGTGGTCAGGGGGCAGGGTAATGAGCAGTTCTTC.